These 30 T cell receptor beta chains originate from one sample sequenced in a study of T cells after yellow fever vaccination. TCRdb reanalysed the 5' RACE reads using MiXCR and keeps one entry per CDR3 protein. The table has 100,000 to 150,000 distinct CDR3 sequences, around 7.4% seen once. The starting material was CD4+ T cells sorted from PBMCs, obtained 10 to 11 days after the first yellow fever vaccination. All receptors come from a man in his late teens or twenties who received the YFV17D yellow fever vaccine.

Only a few counts were recorded for this clonotype. Germline is not matched at one junction end, which may reflect a read error. The genes are TRBV12-3 or TRBV12-4 and TRBJ1-1; no reliable D call. This CDR3 is built from 12 residues. CDR3 in DNA: TGTGCCAGCACTTTAGGGAACACTGAAGCTTTCTTT. Protein sequence: CASTLGNTEAFF.

This clonotype was recorded many times. The chain carries TRBV7-9 and TRBJ2-7; D tentatively reads TRBD1 or TRBD2 (5 bases each). V was pared by 1 base and J by 0 bases, with 10 bases between. CDR1 and CDR2 from the germline V gene are SEHNR and FQNEAQ (reference sequence). The CDR3 spans 15 residues. The CDR3 nucleotides are TGTGCCAGCAGCTTAGGGGACCTACTCTCCTACGAGCAGTACTTC. It is translated as CASSLGDLLSYEQYF. The full variable domain, rest sourced from reference TRBV7-9 and TRBJ2-7, is DTGVSQNPRHKITKRGQNVTFRCDPISEHNRLYWYRQTLGQGPEFLTYFQNEAQLEKSRLLSDRFSAERPKGSFSTLEIQRTEQGDSAMYLCASSLGDLLSYEQYFGPGTRLTVT.

In its sample, this clonotype was seen many times. The chain links TRBV6-5 to TRBJ1-5; D perhaps matches TRBD1 (5 bases). There are 17 residues in the CDR3. The V end lost 5 bases, the J end lost 0 bases, and 17 bases lay between the germline ends. Germline lookup yields CDR1 MNHEY and CDR2 SVGAGI. The CDR3 nucleotides are TGTGCCAGCAGTAGGACCGGGACGGCTTATAGCAATCAGCCCCAGCATTTT. The encoded protein is CASSRTGTAYSNQPQHF.

With respect to this clonotype: At one boundary the junction diverges from the germline segment, which might be a read error. The V gene is TRBV19, the J gene TRBJ1-2; D perhaps matches TRBD1 (5 bases). Germline V gene lookup returns CDR1 LNHDA and CDR2 SQIVND (reference sequence). The CDR3 has 11 residues. The CDR3 spells CASRRGFDYNF. Here the CDR3 DNA reads TGTGCCTCCCGACGGGGGTTCGACTACAACTTC.

This clonotype was seen ten or more times. The chain couples TRBV7-9 to TRBJ1-1; D call uncertain. Trimming pared 0 bases from V and 11 bases from J, leaving 13 bases between. The CDR3 has 13 amino acids. Germline CDR1 is SEHNR and CDR2 is FQNEAQ (reference sequence). CDR3 residues: CASSLATSPHAFF. The CDR3 coding sequence is TGTGCCAGCAGCTTAGCCACCAGTCCTCACGCTTTCTTT.

The table lists this clonotype with many counts. The rearrangement uses TRBV5-1 and TRBJ2-1; tentatively, D is TRBD2 (7 bases). With 0 bases removed from V and 5 bases from J, the gap between germline ends came to 12 bases. Looked up from germline, CDR1 is SGHRS and CDR2 is YFSETQ. The length of the CDR3 is 15 residues. The DNA for the CDR3 is TGCGCCAGCAGCTTGGAGGGGGGGGGTAACAATGAGCAGTTCTTC. Translated, it gives CASSLEGGGNNEQFF.

This clonotype came up many times. The chain uses TRBV7-6 and TRBJ1-4, with a tentative D call TRBD1 (5 bases). CDR1 and CDR2 from the germline V gene are SGHVS and FNYEAQ. This CDR3 has 15 residues. The ends were cut back, 5 bases at V and 3 bases at J, with 13 bases in the middle. This chain's CDR3 is CASSGGLAANEKLFF. Here the CDR3 DNA reads TGTGCCAGCAGCGGGGGTCTTGCAGCTAATGAAAAACTGTTTTTT. Full variable domain (outside the CDR3, taken from reference TRBV7-6 and TRBJ1-4): GAGVSQSPRYKVTKRGQDVALRCDPISGHVSLYWYRQALGQGPEFLTYFNYEAQQDKSGLPNDRFSAERPEGSISTLTIQRTEQRDSAMYRCASSGGLAANEKLFFGSGTQLSVL.

As to this clonotype: A much bigger clone sits one base away, suggesting this may be a read error. The V gene is TRBV6-1, the J gene TRBJ2-3; unclear D gene. Germline V gives CDR1 MNHNS, CDR2 SASEGT. V was pared by 7 bases and J by 4 bases, with 12 bases between. This CDR3 is 13 amino acids long. The CDR3 spells CASKTSFADTQYF. The CDR3 DNA is TGTGCCAGCAAGACCAGCTTCGCAGATACGCAGTATTTT.

This clonotype was observed at least ten times. The J gene is TRBJ2-3, the V gene TRBV5-6, with TRBD2 as a possible D gene (6 bases). This CDR3 contains 14 residues. V was cut by 4 bases and J by 2 bases, with 11 bases left in between. CDR1 is SGHDT and CDR2 is YYEEEE in the germline V gene. The CDR3 reads CASSRGTVTDTQYF. The CDR3 nucleotides are TGTGCCAGCAGCCGGGGGACGGTCACAGATACGCAGTATTTT.

This clonotype was found many times. The rearrangement uses TRBV20-1 and TRBJ2-3, with D possibly called TRBD1 or TRBD2 (7 bases each). V was pared by 5 bases and J by 6 bases, with 21 bases between. The germline CDR1 and CDR2 sequences are DFQATT and SNEGSKA (reference sequence). The CDR3 is 15 residues long. CDR3 DNA sequence: TGCAGTGCTCGACCAGGGGGGGGTGTACTTGATACGCAGTATTTT. It yields the protein CSARPGGGVLDTQYF.

This clonotype was seen many times. The chain couples TRBV7-2 to TRBJ2-7; D may correspond to TRBD1 or TRBD2 (5 bases each). The ends were cut back, 3 bases at V and 2 bases at J, with 5 bases in the middle. Germline assignment: CDR1 SGHTA and CDR2 FQGNSA. This CDR3 spans 12 amino acids. CDR3 in DNA: TGTGCCAGCAGCTTGGGGGCCTACGAGCAGTACTTC. Translated, it gives CASSLGAYEQYF.

This clonotype was observed many times. The rearrangement joins TRBV7-2 to TRBJ2-5, with TRBD2 as a possible D gene (6 bases). V was trimmed by 4 bases and J by 3 bases, leaving 12 bases between them. Per the germline V gene, CDR1 is SGHTA and CDR2 is FQGNSA. The CDR3 contains 14 residues. CDR3: CASSSRVAEETQYF. The CDR3 DNA is TGTGCCAGCAGCTCCCGGGTAGCGGAAGAGACCCAGTACTTC.

This clonotype has a count of ten or more. J is TRBJ2-3 and V is TRBV5-1, with TRBD2 matching 10 bases. CDR1 and CDR2 (germline): SGHRS, YFSETQ. Trimming cost V 4 bases and J 0 bases; bases outside gene matches: 5. This CDR3 has 16 amino acids. The CDR3 spells CASSLSGGTSTDTQYF. The CDR3 DNA reads TGCGCCAGCAGCCTTAGCGGGGGGACTAGCACAGATACGCAGTATTTT. Variable domain in full (rest from reference TRBV5-1 and TRBJ2-3): KAGVTQTPRYLIKTRGQQVTLSCSPISGHRSVSWYQQTPGQGLQFLFEYFSETQRNKGNFPGRFSGRQFSNSRSEMNVSTLELGDSALYLCASSLSGGTSTDTQYFGPGTRLTVL.

This clonotype was seen at least ten times. The rearrangement uses TRBV12-5 and TRBJ1-1; the D is unclear. This CDR3 has 16 amino acids. V lost 7 bases, J lost 0 bases, and 18 bases lay in between. From germline, CDR1 is LGHNT and CDR2 FRNRAP. CDR3: CASALATGRVNTEAFF. The CDR3 region has the DNA TGTGCTAGTGCCTTGGCCACCGGCAGAGTGAACACTGAAGCTTTCTTT.

This chain connects TRBV7-7 to TRBJ2-1, with D possibly being TRBD2 (6 bases). The CDR3 is made up of 14 amino acids. Germline CDR1 is SSHAT and CDR2 is FNYEAQ (reference sequence). V shed 1 base and J shed 9 bases, with 13 bases lying between them. The CDR3 region has the DNA TGTGCCAGCAGCTTAGTGTCTAGCGACAGTGAGCAGTTCTTC. Amino acids: CASSLVSSDSEQFF. Full variable domain (remainder filled in from reference TRBV7-7 and TRBJ2-1): GAGVSQSPRYKVTKRGQDVTLRCDPISSHATLYWYQQALGQGPEFLTYFNYEAQPDKSGLPSDRFSAERPEGSISTLTIQRTEQRDSAMYRCASSLVSSDSEQFFGPGTRLTVL.

This clonotype was seen at least ten times. V is TRBV24-1 and J is TRBJ2-1; 11 nucleotides agree with TRBD2. The CDR3 covers 15 residues. Germline V lookup: CDR1 KGHDR, CDR2 SFDVKD. With 4 bases clipped from V and 5 bases from J, the junction kept 3 bases outside the gene matches. The CDR3 loop is CATSEPTSGDNEQFF. The CDR3 nucleotides read TGTGCCACCAGTGAACCGACTAGCGGGGACAATGAGCAGTTCTTC.

J is TRBJ2-2 and V is TRBV19; the D gene is possibly TRBD2 (6 bases). Germline V gene lookup returns CDR1 LNHDA and CDR2 SQIVND (reference sequence). V was trimmed by 3 bases and J by 3 bases, leaving 11 bases between them. The CDR3 is 15 amino acids. The CDR3 is CASSIAGRYTGELFF. The CDR3 DNA follows: TGTGCCAGTAGTATCGCAGGGAGGTACACCGGGGAGCTGTTTTTT.

Many counts were recorded for this clonotype. This chain connects TRBV5-4 to TRBJ2-7, with TRBD2 matching over 9 bases. This CDR3 has 14 residues. Germline V CDR1 and CDR2: SGHNT, YYREEE (reference sequence). The trim removed 4 bases at V and 5 bases at J, leaving 7 bases unmatched. This CDR3 is CASSAGGLVDEQYV. CDR3 coding DNA: TGTGCCAGCAGCGCGGGGGGGTTGGTGGACGAGCAGTACGTC.

In the case of this clonotype: One base away lies a much larger clone, so this may be a sequencing read error. The chain is built from TRBV28 and TRBJ1-1; 7 bases map to TRBD1. The CDR3 runs 17 residues. J lost 5 bases, V lost 6 bases, and 18 bases had no gene match. Germline loops: CDR1 MDHEN, CDR2 SYDVKM. As DNA, the CDR3 is TGTGCCAGCAGCCTATCCTGGGGACAGCGAGGGAAGACTGAAGCTTTCTTT. It is translated as CASSLSWGQRGKTEAFF.

This clonotype was counted at least ten times. V usage is TRBV5-1 and J usage is TRBJ1-1; a weak D match, TRBD1 (5 bases). The V end lost 4 bases, the J end lost 4 bases, and 20 bases lay between the germline ends. This CDR3 contains 16 residues. Germline V gene lookup returns CDR1 SGHRS and CDR2 YFSETQ. This chain's CDR3 is CASSKGFDSYITEAFF. The CDR3 region has the DNA TGCGCCAGCAGCAAAGGATTTGACAGTTACATCACTGAAGCTTTCTTT. The full variable domain, rest sourced from reference TRBV5-1 and TRBJ1-1, is KAGVTQTPRYLIKTRGQQVTLSCSPISGHRSVSWYQQTPGQGLQFLFEYFSETQRNKGNFPGRFSGRQFSNSRSEMNVSTLELGDSALYLCASSKGFDSYITEAFFGQGTRLTVV.

V gene TRBV9 combines with J gene TRBJ2-1, with TRBD1 identical over 9 bases. Germline CDR1 SGDLS, CDR2 YYNGEE. The CDR3 is made up of 17 amino acids. The trim removed 0 bases at V and 1 base at J, leaving 5 bases unmatched. The DNA for the CDR3 is TGTGCCAGCAGCGTAGGGACAGGGGCGAGGTCCTACAATGAGCAGTTCTTC. This gives the protein CASSVGTGARSYNEQFF. Supplemented by reference TRBV9 and TRBJ2-1, the full variable domain reads DSGVTQTPKHLITATGQRVTLRCSPRSGDLSVYWYQQSLDQGLQFLIQYYNGEERAKGNILERFSAQQFPDLHSELNLSSLELGDSALYFCASSVGTGARSYNEQFFGPGTRLTVL.

The chain joins TRBV4-2 to TRBJ2-1; TRBD2 agrees at 11 bases. The CDR3 consists of 16 residues. J gave up 6 bases and V 3 bases, and 7 bases lay outside the gene matches. Germline V gives CDR1 LGHNA, CDR2 YNFKEQ. The CDR3 region has the DNA TGTGCCAGCAGCCACTTAGCGGGGGGGCTCGGCAATGAGCAGTTCTTC. This sequence encodes CASSHLAGGLGNEQFF.

The chain carries TRBV6-5 and TRBJ2-5, with D unresolved. The CDR3 has 12 residues. Germline V gene sequence: CDR1 MNHEY, CDR2 SVGAGI. Trimming stripped 2 bases from V and 5 bases from J, with 6 bases between. Here the CDR3 reads CASSYGRETQYF. The CDR3 bases are TGTGCCAGCAGTTACGGGCGGGAGACCCAGTACTTC.

Points on this clonotype: It may be a read error: a sequence one base away is much more abundant. The genes are TRBV5-1 and TRBJ2-2, with no clear D. CDR1 SGHRS and CDR2 YFSETQ come from the germline V gene. With 1 base removed from V and 6 bases from J, the gap between germline ends came to 13 bases. The CDR3 is 15 amino acids. CDR3 in amino acids: CASSLITLGPGELFF. The DNA for the CDR3 is TGCGCCAGCAGCTTGATCACTTTAGGACCCGGGGAGCTGTTTTTT.

This chain links TRBV7-9 with TRBJ2-3; 10 nucleotides line up with TRBD2. The J segment lost 2 bases and the V segment lost 4 bases, leaving 6 bases of the junction unmatched. This CDR3 spans 16 amino acids. The V gene's germline CDR1 is SEHNR and CDR2 FQNEAQ (reference sequence). The CDR3 DNA reads TGTGCCAGCAGCTCCATAGCGGGGGGACCCACAGATACGCAGTATTTT. Translated, it gives CASSSIAGGPTDTQYF.

Many counts were recorded for this clonotype. The rearrangement links TRBV4-2 to TRBJ2-1; unclear D gene. V was clipped by 0 bases and J by 10 bases, with 10 bases between them. The CDR3 consists of 13 residues. Germline CDR1 and CDR2: LGHNA and YNFKEQ. The CDR3 DNA follows: TGTGCCAGCAGCCAAGATCTGGGCAGGGAGCAGTTCTTC. Residues: CASSQDLGREQFF.

In this sample, this clonotype turned up many times. The rearrangement joins TRBV12-3 or TRBV12-4 to TRBJ2-7, with D possibly matching TRBD1 (5 bases). The V end was cut by 5 bases, the J end by 1 base, with 9 bases between. CDR3 size: 13 residues. The CDR3 DNA is TGTGCCAGCAGTCAGACAGAATCCTACGAGCAGTACTTC. Its translation: CASSQTESYEQYF.

This clonotype was found many times. The chain joins TRBV7-9 to TRBJ1-1; D gene unclear. CDR3 length: 16 residues. V dropped 1 base and J dropped 0 bases, with 12 bases sitting between them. Looked up from germline, CDR1 is SEHNR and CDR2 is FQNEAQ (reference sequence). The CDR3 protein is CASSLESATMNTEAFF. CDR3 nucleotides: TGTGCCAGCAGCTTAGAGTCAGCAACGATGAACACTGAAGCTTTCTTT.

Only a few counts were recorded for this clonotype. The chain joins TRBV5-1 to TRBJ2-1, with 8 bases identical to TRBD2. The V gene end was trimmed by 0 bases and the J gene end by 6 bases; junction bases not matched to a gene: 8. Germline V gene lookup returns CDR1 SGHRS and CDR2 YFSETQ. This CDR3 is built from 16 residues. CDR3 amino acids: CASSLVDGTSRNEQFF. For the CDR3, the DNA is TGCGCCAGCAGCTTGGTAGACGGGACTAGTCGCAATGAGCAGTTCTTC.

This clonotype was counted a few times. This sequence joins TRBV5-4 and TRBJ1-1; D is possibly TRBD1 (5 bases). CDR1 is SGHNT and CDR2 is YYREEE in the germline V gene (reference sequence). The CDR3 length is 12 residues. The germline V and J ends were trimmed by 3 bases and 8 bases, with 11 bases remaining between them. In DNA form, the CDR3 reads TGTGCCAGCAGCTGGGACGGGTTGGAAGCTTTCTTT. Residues: CASSWDGLEAFF.